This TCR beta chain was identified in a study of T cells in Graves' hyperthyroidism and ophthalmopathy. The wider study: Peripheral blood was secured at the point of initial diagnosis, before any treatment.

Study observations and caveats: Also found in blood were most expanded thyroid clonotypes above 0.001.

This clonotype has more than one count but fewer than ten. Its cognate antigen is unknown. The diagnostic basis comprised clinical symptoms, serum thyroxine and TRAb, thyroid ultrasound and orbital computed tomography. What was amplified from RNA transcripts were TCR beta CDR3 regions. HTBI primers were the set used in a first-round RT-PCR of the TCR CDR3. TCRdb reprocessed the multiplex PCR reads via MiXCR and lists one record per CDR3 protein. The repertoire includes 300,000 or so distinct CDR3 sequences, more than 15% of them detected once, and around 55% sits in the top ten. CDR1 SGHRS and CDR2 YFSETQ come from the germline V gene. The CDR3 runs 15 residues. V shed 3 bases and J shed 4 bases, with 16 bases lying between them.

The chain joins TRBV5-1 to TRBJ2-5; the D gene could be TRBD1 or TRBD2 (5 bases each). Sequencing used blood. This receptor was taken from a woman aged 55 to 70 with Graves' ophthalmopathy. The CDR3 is CASSSNEGRAETQYF. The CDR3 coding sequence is TGCGCCAGCAGCTCAAACGAGGGGCGCGCAGAGACCCAGTACTTC.